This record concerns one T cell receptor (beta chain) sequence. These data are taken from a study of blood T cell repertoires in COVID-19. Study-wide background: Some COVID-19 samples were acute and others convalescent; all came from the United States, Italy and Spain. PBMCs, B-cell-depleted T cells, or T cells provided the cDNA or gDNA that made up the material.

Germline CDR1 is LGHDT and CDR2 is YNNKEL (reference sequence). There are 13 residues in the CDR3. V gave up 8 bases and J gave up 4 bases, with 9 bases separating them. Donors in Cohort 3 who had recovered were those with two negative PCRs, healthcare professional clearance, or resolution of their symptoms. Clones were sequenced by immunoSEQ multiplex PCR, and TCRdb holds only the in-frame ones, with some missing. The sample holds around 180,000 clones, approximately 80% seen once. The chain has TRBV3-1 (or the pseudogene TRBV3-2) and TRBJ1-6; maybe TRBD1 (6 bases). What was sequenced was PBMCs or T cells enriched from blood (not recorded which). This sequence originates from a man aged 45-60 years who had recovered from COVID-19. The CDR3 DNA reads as TGTGCCAGCGCTGGACAGTATAATTCACCCCTCCACTTT. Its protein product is CASAGQYNSPLHF.